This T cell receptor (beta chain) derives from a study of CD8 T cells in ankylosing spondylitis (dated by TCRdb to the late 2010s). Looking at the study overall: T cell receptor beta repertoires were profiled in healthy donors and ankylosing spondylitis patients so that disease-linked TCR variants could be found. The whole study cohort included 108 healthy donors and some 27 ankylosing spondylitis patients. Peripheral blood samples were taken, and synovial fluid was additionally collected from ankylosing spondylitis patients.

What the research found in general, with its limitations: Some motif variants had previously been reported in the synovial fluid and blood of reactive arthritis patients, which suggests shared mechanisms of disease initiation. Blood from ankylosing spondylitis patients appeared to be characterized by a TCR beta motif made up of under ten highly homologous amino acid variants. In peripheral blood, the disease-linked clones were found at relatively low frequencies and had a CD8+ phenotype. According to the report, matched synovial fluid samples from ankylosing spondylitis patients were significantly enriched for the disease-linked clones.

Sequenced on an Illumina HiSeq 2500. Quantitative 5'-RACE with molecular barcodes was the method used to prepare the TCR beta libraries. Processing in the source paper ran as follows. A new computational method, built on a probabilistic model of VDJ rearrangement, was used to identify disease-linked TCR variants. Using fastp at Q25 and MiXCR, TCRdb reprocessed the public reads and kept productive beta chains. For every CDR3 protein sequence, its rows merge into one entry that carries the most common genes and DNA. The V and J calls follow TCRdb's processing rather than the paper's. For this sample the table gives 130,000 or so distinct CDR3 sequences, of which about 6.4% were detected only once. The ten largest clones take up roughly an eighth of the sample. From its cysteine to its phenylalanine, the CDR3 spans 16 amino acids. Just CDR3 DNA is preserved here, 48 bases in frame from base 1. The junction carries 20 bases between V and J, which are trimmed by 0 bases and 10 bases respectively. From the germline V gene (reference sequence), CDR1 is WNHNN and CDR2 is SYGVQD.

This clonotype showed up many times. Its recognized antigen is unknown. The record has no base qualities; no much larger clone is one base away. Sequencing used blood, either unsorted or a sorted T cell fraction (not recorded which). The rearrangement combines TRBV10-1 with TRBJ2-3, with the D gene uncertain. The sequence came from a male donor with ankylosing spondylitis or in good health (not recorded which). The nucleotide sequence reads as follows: TGCGCCAGCAGTGAGTCCAGCAGGATCTCTATGATTGCGCAGTATTTT. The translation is CASSESSRISMIAQYF.